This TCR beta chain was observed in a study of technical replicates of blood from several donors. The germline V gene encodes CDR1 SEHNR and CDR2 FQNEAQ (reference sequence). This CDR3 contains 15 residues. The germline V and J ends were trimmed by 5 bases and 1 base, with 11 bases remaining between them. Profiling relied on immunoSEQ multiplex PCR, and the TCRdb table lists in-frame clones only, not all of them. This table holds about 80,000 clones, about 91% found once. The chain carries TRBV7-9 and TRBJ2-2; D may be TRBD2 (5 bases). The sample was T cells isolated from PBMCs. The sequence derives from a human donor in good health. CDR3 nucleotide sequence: TGTGCCAGCAGCACCGACCGGGGGAACACCGGGGAGCTGTTTTTT. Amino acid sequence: CASSTDRGNTGELFF.